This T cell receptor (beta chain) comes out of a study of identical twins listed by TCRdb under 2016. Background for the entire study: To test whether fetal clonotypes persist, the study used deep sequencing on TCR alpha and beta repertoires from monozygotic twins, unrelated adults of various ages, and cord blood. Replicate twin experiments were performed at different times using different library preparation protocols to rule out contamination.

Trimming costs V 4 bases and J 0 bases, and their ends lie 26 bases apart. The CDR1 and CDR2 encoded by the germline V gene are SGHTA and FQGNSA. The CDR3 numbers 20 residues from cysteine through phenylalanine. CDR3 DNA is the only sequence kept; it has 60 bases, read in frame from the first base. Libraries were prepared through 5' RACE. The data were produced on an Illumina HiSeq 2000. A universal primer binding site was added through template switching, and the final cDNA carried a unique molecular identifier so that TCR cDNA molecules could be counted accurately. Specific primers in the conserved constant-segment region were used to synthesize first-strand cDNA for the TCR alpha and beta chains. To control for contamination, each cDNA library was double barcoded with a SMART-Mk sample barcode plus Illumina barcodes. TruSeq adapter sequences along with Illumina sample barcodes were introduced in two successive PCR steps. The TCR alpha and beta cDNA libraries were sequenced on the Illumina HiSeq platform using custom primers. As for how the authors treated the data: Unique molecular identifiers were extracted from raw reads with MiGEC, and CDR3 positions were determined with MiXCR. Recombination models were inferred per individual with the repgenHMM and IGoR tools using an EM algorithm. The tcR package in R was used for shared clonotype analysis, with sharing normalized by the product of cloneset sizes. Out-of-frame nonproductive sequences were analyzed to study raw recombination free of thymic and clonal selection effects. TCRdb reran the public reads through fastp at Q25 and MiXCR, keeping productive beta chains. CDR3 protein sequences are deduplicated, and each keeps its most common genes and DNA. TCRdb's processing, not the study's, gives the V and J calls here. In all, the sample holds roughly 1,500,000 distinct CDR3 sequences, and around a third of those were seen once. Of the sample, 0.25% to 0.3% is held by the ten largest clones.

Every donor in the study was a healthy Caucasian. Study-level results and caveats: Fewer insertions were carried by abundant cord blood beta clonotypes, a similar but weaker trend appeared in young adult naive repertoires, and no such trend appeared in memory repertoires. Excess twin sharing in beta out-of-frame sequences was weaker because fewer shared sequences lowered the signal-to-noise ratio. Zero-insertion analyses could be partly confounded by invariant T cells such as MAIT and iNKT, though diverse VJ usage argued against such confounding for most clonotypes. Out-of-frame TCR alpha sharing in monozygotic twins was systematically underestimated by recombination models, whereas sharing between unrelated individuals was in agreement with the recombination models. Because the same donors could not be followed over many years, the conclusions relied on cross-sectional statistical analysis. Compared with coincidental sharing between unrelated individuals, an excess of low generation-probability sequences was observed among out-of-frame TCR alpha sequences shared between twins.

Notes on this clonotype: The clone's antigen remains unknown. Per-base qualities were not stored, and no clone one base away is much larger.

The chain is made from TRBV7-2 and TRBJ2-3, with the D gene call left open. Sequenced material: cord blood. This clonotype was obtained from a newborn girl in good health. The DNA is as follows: TGTGCCAGCAGCTATATCCCGGGCCCAGTTTTCTATACTAGCACAGATACGCAGTATTTT. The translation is CASSYIPGPVFYTSTDTQYF.